The T cell receptor beta chain under discussion was sequenced for a study of blood T cell repertoires in COVID-19. Background on the study: Sites across the United States, Italy and Spain contributed samples from acute and convalescent COVID-19.

The J segment lost 0 bases and the V segment lost 1 base, leaving 6 bases of the junction unmatched. The germline gives CDR1 KGHSH, CDR2 LQKENI. This CDR3 has 17 amino acids. This table comes from immunoSEQ multiplex PCR, and its TCRdb copy is limited to in-frame clones, with some not included. Among 40,000 to 55,000 clones listed, roughly 90% were seen once. The source is a human donor in a cohort sampled during active COVID-19. This chain connects TRBV18 to TRBJ1-2, with TRBD1 identical over 9 bases. The sequencing input was peripheral blood. CDR3 DNA sequence: TGTGCCAGCTCACCACAACTCGGGACAGGGACTAACTATGGCTACACCTTC. This encodes CASSPQLGTGTNYGYTF.